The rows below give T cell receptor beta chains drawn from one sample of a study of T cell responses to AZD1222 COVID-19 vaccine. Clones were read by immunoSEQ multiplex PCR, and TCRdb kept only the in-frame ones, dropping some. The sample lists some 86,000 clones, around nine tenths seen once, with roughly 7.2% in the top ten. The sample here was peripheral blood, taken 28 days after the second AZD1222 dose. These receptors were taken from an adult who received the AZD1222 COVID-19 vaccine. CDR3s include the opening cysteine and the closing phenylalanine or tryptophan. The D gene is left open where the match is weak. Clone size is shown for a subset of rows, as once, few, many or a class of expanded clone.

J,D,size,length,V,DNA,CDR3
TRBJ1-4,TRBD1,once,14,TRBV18,TGTGCCAGCTCATGGACAGGGTATAATGAAAAACTGTTTTTT,CASSWTGYNEKLFF
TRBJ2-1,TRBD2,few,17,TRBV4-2,TGTGCCAGCAGCCAAGTGACTAGCGCTAGCTCCTACAATGAGCAGTTCTTC,CASSQVTSASSYNEQFF
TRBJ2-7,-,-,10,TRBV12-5,TGTGCTAGTGCCCGGTACGAGCAGTACTTC,CASARYEQYF
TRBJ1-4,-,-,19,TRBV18,TGTGCCAGCTCACCACCCCGGGGGTTATCACCATCGACTAATGAAAAACTGTTTTTT,CASSPPRGLSPSTNEKLFF
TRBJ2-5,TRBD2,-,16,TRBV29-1,TGCAGCGTTGTCGGGCTAGCGGGGCTACTCCAAGAGACCCAGTACTTC,CSVVGLAGLLQETQYF
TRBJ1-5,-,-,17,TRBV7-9,TGTGCCAGCAGCCGATCTCATGGGCCGGGGGGGAGTCAGCCCCAGCATTTT,CASSRSHGPGGSQPQHF
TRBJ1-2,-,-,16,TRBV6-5,TGTGCCAGCAGTTACTCGATGCAGATAACTAACTATGGCTACACCTTC,CASSYSMQITNYGYTF
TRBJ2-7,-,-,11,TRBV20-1,TGCAGTGCTAGAGAAGGGTACGAGCAGTACTTC,CSAREGYEQYF
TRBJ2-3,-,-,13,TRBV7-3,TGTGCCAGCAGCTTAAGTTTGGGTGATACGCAGTATTTT,CASSLSLGDTQYF
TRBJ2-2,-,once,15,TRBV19,TGTGCCAGTAGTATTTCCAGGGTGGTCACCGGGGAGCTGTTTTTT,CASSISRVVTGELFF
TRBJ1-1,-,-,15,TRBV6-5,TGTGCCAGCAGTTACTCGAGTCAGCCGGCTACTGAAGCTTTCTTT,CASSYSSQPATEAFF
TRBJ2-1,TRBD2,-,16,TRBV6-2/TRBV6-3,TGTGCCAGCAGTTATCCAGCGGGAGGAAGATACAATGAGCAGTTCTTC,CASSYPAGGRYNEQFF
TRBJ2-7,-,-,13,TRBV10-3,TGTGCCATAAGACAGCCTCTTCTCTACGAGCAGTACTTC,CAIRQPLLYEQYF
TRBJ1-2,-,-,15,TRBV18,TGTGCCAGCTCGCTCCAGGCGGGTAGAAACTATGGCTACACCTTC,CASSLQAGRNYGYTF
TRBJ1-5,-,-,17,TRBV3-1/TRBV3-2,TGTGCCAGCAGCCAAGAAACCGGACACCTAAGCAATCAGCCCCAGCATTTT,CASSQETGHLSNQPQHF
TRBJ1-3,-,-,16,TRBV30,TGTGCCTGGAGTGTAGGTCTTGGCTTCCCTGGAAACACCATATATTTT,CAWSVGLGFPGNTIYF
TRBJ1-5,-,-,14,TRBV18,TGTGCCAGCTCACCAGCCCGGACGATGGGGCCCCAGCATTTT,CASSPARTMGPQHF
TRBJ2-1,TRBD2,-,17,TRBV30,TGTGCCTGGAGTGGAGAAACTCGGGACTACCACTACAATGAGCAGTTCTTC,CAWSGETRDYHYNEQFF
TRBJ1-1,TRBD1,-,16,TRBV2,TGTGCCAGCAACAAAAGGGACAGGGGAGGGGGCACTGAAGCTTTCTTT,CASNKRDRGGGTEAFF